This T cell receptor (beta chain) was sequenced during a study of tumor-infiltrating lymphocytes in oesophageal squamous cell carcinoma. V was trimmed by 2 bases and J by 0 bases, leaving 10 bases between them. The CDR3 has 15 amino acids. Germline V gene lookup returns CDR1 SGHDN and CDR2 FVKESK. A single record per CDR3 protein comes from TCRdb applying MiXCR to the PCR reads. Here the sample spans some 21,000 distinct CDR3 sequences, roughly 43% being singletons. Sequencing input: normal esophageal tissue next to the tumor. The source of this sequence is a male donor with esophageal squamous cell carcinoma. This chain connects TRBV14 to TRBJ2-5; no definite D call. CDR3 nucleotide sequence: TGTGCCAGCAGCCAATACAGTCCGTACCAAGAGACCCAGTACTTC. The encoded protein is CASSQYSPYQETQYF.